This paragraph covers one T cell receptor (beta chain) sequence. Its recognized antigen is unknown. One base away there is no much larger clone; base qualities are not given. The sample comes from a study of CD8 T cells in seronegative destructive rheumatoid arthritis (dated by TCRdb to between 2020 and 2021). General notes on the study: At the time of sampling, seven of the eight CND-RA patients were on biological drugs. Peripheral CD8+ TCRbeta repertoires were compared between CCP-negative destructive rheumatoid arthritis (CND-RA) patients and newly diagnosed seropositive RA, seronegative RA and healthy controls. Rather than undergoing new sequencing, the seropositive RA, seronegative RA and healthy control comparison cohorts were drawn from an earlier published TCRbeta dataset.

The CDR3, from cysteine to phenylalanine, totals 14 residues. Of all the DNA, just the CDR3 is kept, 42 bases in frame from base 1. Reading the germline V gene gives CDR1 SGHAT and CDR2 FQNNGV. V and J lose 1 base and 0 bases, and a span of 6 bases separates them. A negative result on the clinical CCP2 antibody test was shown by CND-RA patients, and progression of joint destruction was observed despite active therapy. All CND-RA patients were characterized by typical joint destruction in wrists and ankles and by failure of conventional anti-rheumatic therapy. CND-RA patients were sampled after long disease histories, spanning decades in several cases, rather than at diagnosis. Each patient provided 45 to 50 millilitres of EDTA-anticoagulated peripheral blood. Ficoll-Paque PLUS density gradient separation was used to isolate peripheral blood mononuclear cells. AutoMACS magnetic bead positive selection was used to isolate CD8+ cells from fresh or cryopreserved PBMCs, and flow cytometry was used to check purity. Genomic DNA was extracted with Nucleospin Tissue or Tissue XS kits and quantified on a Qubit 2.0 fluorometer.

Genomic DNA from CD8+ cells was used for TCRbeta sequencing, which was performed according to the manufacturer's instructions. A genomics technology centre in Finland ran the TCRbeta sequencing, which was done with the immunoSEQ assay. As for the original processing: Clonotype tables produced by the immunoSEQ preprocessing pipeline were converted into VDJtools format, and non-productive clonotypes were filtered out. Samples below 10,000 reads were excluded and the rest subsampled to 10,000 reads; most of the eight CND-RA samples passed. Using the VDJtools CalcDiversityStats function on data subsampled to 10,000 reads, the Shannon-Wiener, Simpson and clonality indices were calculated. To infer antigen specificity, non-singleton TCRbeta clonotypes were hard-matched against VDJdb, with no mismatches permitted. Clusters with potentially shared antigen targets were formed by grouping CDR3 sequences that differed by one amino acid (Hamming distance 1). Group enrichment of public clonotypes was tested with one-sided Fisher's exact tests after groups were resampled to six samples, with the procedure repeated ten times. In its TCRdb copy, this immuneACCESS table keeps in-frame sequences only and misses some clones. Where compared with another copy, unresolved V genes explain less than half of these, and the others have no known cause. V and J calls and clone size come straight from that table; D and trimming were deduced from the DNA. Across this sample there are 10,000 to 15,000 clones, with around four fifths seen only once. Roughly 29% of the sample belongs to the ten largest clones.

Broad study findings and their caveats: Compared with controls and other RA subtypes, CND-RA repertoires contained more CMV-reactive and fewer influenza A-reactive CD8+ TCRbeta sequences. Across the 100,000 to 150,000 clonotypes tested, no public clonotype enrichment was retained after Benjamini-Hochberg correction. Because diagnostic samples were lacking, the TCR repertoire differences may partly reflect years of poor disease control rather than having been present at onset. After adjustment for age, less diverse and more clonal CD8+ TCRbeta repertoires appeared to be present in CND-RA patients than in other RA subtypes. The small size of the CND-RA cohort was acknowledged as a study limitation. CND-RA patients appeared to carry a distinct set of enriched public clonotypes, which the authors read as support for a separate disease subset.

This receptor chain uses TRBV11-2 and TRBJ2-5, and the D gene may be TRBD1, 5 bases matching. This receptor was obtained from a woman between 30 and 55 years old with seronegative destructive rheumatoid arthritis. The sample taken for sequencing was CD8+ T cells from blood. The DNA sequence is TGTGCCAGCAGCTTAGGACAGTACCAAGAGACCCAGTACTTC. Its coded protein is CASSLGQYQETQYF.